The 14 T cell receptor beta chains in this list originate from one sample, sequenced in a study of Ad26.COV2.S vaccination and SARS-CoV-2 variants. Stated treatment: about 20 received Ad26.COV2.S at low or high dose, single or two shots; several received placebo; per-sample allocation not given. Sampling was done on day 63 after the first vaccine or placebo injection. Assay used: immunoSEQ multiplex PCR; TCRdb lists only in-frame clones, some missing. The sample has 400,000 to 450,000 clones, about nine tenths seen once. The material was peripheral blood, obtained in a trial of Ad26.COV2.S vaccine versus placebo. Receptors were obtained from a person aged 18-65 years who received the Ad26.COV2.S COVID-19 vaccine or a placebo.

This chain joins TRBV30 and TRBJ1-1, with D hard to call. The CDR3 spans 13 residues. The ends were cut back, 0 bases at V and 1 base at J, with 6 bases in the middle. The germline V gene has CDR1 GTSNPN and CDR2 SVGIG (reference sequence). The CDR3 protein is CAWSVMGNTEAFF. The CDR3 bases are TGTGCCTGGAGTGTTATGGGGAACACTGAAGCTTTCTTT.

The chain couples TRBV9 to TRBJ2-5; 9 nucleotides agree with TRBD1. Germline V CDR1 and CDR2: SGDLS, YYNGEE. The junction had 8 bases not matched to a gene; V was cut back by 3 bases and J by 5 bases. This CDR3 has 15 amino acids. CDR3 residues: CASSAPTGGTETQYF. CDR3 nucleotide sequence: TGTGCCAGCAGCGCCCCGACAGGGGGGACGGAGACCCAGTACTTC.

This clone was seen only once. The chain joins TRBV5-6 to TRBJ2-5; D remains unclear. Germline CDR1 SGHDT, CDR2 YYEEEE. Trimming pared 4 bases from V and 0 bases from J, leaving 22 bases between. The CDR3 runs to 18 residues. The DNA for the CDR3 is TGTGCCAGCAGCCCCTCATGGCTCTCGGGCGTGAACCAAGAGACCCAGTACTTC. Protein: CASSPSWLSGVNQETQYF.

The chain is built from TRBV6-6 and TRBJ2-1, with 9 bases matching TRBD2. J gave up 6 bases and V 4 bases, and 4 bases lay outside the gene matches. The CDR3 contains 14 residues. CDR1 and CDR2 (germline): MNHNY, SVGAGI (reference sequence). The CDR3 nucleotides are TGTGCCAGCAGTTGGGGCGGGAGGGCCAATGAGCAGTTCTTC. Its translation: CASSWGGRANEQFF.

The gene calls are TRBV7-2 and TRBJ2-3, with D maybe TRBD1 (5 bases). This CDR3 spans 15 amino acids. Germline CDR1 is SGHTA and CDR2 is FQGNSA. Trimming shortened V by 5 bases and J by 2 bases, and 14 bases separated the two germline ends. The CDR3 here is CASSPDSLPTDTQYF. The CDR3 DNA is TGTGCCAGCAGCCCAGACAGTCTTCCCACAGATACGCAGTATTTT.

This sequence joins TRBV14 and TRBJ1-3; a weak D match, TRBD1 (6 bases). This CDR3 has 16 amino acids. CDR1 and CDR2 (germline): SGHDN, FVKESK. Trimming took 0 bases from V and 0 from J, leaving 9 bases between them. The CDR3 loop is CASSQEQGNSGNTIYF. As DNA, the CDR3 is TGTGCCAGCAGCCAAGAACAGGGAAACTCTGGAAACACCATATATTTT. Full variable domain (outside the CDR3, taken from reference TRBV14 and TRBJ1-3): EAGVTQFPSHSVIEKGQTVTLRCDPISGHDNLYWYRRVMGKEIKFLLHFVKESKQDESGMPNNRFLAERTGGTYSTLKVQPAELEDSGVYFCASSQEQGNSGNTIYFGEGSWLTVV.

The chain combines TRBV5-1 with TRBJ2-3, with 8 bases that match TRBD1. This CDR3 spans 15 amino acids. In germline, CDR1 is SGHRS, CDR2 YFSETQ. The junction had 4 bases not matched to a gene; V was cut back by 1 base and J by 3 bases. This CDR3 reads CASSLTGGITDTQYF. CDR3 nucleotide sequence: TGCGCCAGCAGCTTGACAGGGGGAATAACAGATACGCAGTATTTT.

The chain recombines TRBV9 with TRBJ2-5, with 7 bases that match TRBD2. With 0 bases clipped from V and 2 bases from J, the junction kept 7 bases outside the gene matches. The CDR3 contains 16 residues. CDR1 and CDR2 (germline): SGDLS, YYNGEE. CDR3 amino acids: CASSVEAGGGQETQYF. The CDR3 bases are TGTGCCAGCAGCGTAGAGGCCGGGGGAGGGCAAGAGACCCAGTACTTC.

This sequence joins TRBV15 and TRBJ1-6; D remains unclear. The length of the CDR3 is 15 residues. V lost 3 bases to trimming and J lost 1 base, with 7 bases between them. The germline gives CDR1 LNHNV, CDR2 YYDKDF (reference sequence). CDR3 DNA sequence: TGTGCCACCAGCAGCTCGGGGTCCTATAATTCACCCCTCCACTTT. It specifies CATSSSGSYNSPLHF.

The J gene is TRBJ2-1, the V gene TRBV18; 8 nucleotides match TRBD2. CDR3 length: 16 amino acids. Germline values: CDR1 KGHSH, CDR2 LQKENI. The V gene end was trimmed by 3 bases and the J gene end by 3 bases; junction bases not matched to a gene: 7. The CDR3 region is CASSPSRLASYNEQFF. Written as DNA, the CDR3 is TGTGCCAGCTCACCCTCAAGACTAGCGAGCTACAATGAGCAGTTCTTC.

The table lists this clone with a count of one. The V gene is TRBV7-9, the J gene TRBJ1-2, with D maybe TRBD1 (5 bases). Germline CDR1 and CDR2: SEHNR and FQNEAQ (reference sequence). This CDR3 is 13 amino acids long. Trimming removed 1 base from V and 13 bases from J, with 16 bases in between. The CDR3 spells CASSLGRDALLTF. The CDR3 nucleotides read TGTGCCAGCAGCTTAGGACGGGACGCACTTCTCACCTTC.

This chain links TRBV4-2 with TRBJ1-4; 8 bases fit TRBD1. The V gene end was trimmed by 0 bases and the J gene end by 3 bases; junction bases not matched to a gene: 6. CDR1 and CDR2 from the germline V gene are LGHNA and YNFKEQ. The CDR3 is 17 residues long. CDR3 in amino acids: CASSQDTGGVPNEKLFF. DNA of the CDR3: TGTGCCAGCAGCCAAGATACAGGGGGAGTACCTAATGAAAAACTGTTTTTT.

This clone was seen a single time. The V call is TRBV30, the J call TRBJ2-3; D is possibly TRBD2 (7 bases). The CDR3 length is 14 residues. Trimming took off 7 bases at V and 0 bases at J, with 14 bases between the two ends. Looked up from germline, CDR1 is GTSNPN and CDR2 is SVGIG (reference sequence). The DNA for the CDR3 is TGTGCCTATAAGAGCGGGACAAGCACAGATACGCAGTATTTT. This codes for CAYKSGTSTDTQYF.

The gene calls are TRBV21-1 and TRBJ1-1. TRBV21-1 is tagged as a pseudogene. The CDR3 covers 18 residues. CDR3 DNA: TGTGCCAGCCCCTCACCCCTGAGGGGAGAGGTTAGGGACACTGAAGCTTTCTTT. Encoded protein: CASPSPLRGEVRDTEAFF.